This T cell receptor (beta chain) was documented in a study of circulating and synovial CD4+ cells in juvenile arthritis. Study-level points and caveats: Compared with bulk blood, circulating pathogenic-like lymphocytes shared substantially more CDR3 sequences with synovial T cells. Circulating pathogenic-like and bulk T cells looked alike by Vbeta family usage.

A note on this clone: Antigen specificity is unknown.

With V trimmed by 5 bases and J by 1 base, 1 base remained unmatched. The CDR3 covers 14 residues. CDR1 is MNHNY and CDR2 is SVGAGI in the germline V gene (reference sequence). Only in-frame clones appear in the TCRdb table, and some are missing; sequencing was by immunoSEQ multiplex PCR. Of about 1,500 clones in the sample, roughly 95% were seen once. The clonotype originates from a human donor with juvenile idiopathic arthritis. The rearrangement joins TRBV6-6 to TRBJ2-3; 9 bases align to TRBD1. Material for sequencing was CD4+ T cells from synovial fluid. The CDR3 nucleotides read TGTGCCAGCAGTCGGGACAGGGGCACAGATACGCAGTATTTT. This sequence encodes CASSRDRGTDTQYF.